The 17 T cell receptor beta chains listed next were all sequenced from one sample in a study of cytomegalovirus exposure and HLA in healthy donors. The PCR had 60 Vbeta and 13 Jbeta primers. Clones were sequenced by immunoSEQ multiplex PCR, and TCRdb holds only the in-frame ones, with some missing. Of 85,000 to 110,000 clones in the sample, more than 75% are singletons; the top ten hold about 9.4%. Sequencing input: PBMCs. Receptor source: a woman under 30 in good health and CMV-seropositive.

The rearrangement uses TRBV7-2 and TRBJ1-4; possible D gene TRBD1, 5 bases. Germline V CDR1 and CDR2: SGHTA, FQGNSA. The CDR3 extends over 17 amino acids. V lost 1 base and J lost 1, with 13 bases in between. CDR3 DNA sequence: TGTGCCAGCAGCTTAGTCGGGGGAATTAGAACTAATGAAAAACTGTTTTTT. Translating gives CASSLVGGIRTNEKLFF.

This clone was seen just once. This sequence joins TRBV30 and TRBJ1-5; D perhaps matches TRBD1 (5 bases). The CDR3 has 14 amino acids. The V end was cut by 4 bases, the J end by 2 bases, with 12 bases between. Germline loops: CDR1 GTSNPN, CDR2 SVGIG (reference sequence). In DNA form, the CDR3 reads TGTGCCTGGAACGCGGGGGGTGGCAATCAGCCCCAGCATTTT. Translation: CAWNAGGGNQPQHF.

This rearrangement joins TRBV9 to TRBJ1-3; TRBD1 might be the D (6 bases). Germline V gene data show CDR1 as SGDLS and CDR2 as YYNGEE. Trimming took 4 bases from V and 0 from J, leaving 11 bases between them. The length of the CDR3 is 15 residues. CDR3 DNA: TGTGCCAGCAGCACTCAGGGGACCTCTGGAAACACCATATATTTT. Amino acids: CASSTQGTSGNTIYF. Together with reference TRBV9 and TRBJ1-3, the CDR3 gives the full variable domain: DSGVTQTPKHLITATGQRVTLRCSPRSGDLSVYWYQQSLDQGLQFLIQYYNGEERAKGNILERFSAQQFPDLHSELNLSSLELGDSALYFCASSTQGTSGNTIYFGEGSWLTVV.

This chain uses TRBV6-5 with TRBJ2-7; 7 nucleotides agree with TRBD2. The V segment lost 0 bases and the J segment 4 bases; nucleotides outside the gene matches: 9. The CDR3 length is 16 residues. The germline gives CDR1 MNHEY, CDR2 SVGAGI. CDR3 loop: CASSYSISWEGYEQYF. The CDR3 region has the DNA TGTGCCAGCAGTTACTCGATAAGTTGGGAGGGATACGAGCAGTACTTC.

This rearrangement joins TRBV11-2 to TRBJ2-7, with TRBD2 matching over 7 bases. The CDR3 sequence is 14 residues long. The germline V gene encodes CDR1 SGHAT and CDR2 FQNNGV. V was clipped by 3 bases and J by 3 bases; unmatched bases: 5. The CDR3, as DNA: TGTGCCAGCAGCTTCCGGGAGGAGGGCTACGAGCAGTACTTC. Translating it yields CASSFREEGYEQYF.

The rearrangement uses TRBV9 and TRBJ2-7, with 7 positions matching TRBD1. The CDR3 loop spans 14 amino acids. Germline V gives CDR1 SGDLS, CDR2 YYNGEE. Trimming took 5 bases from V and 3 from J; bases not matched to a gene: 8. The CDR3 bases are TGTGCCAGCAGTGACGCCGACAGGGACTACGAGCAGTACTTC. Its translation is CASSDADRDYEQYF.

The chain has TRBV18 and TRBJ2-3; possibly TRBD2 for D (5 bases). V dropped 4 bases and J dropped 4 bases, with 15 bases sitting between them. The CDR3 is made up of 15 amino acids. Germline CDR1 KGHSH, CDR2 LQKENI. The CDR3 region has the DNA TGTGCCAGCTCACTTCTTGGGGAGACGGCAGATACGCAGTATTTT. Translated: CASSLLGETADTQYF. The whole variable domain, remainder taken from reference TRBV18 and TRBJ2-3, is NAGVMQNPRHLVRRRGQEARLRCSPMKGHSHVYWYRQLPEEGLKFMVYLQKENIIDESGMPKERFSAEFPKEGPSILRIQQVVRGDSAAYFCASSLLGETADTQYFGPGTRLTVL.

The rearrangement uses TRBV5-4 and TRBJ1-2; D is uncertain. This CDR3 spans 13 amino acids. Germline V lookup: CDR1 SGHNT, CDR2 YYREEE (reference sequence). Trimming removed 2 bases from V and 10 bases from J, with 15 bases in between. The CDR3 loop is CASSFNEGTAYTF. The CDR3 nucleotides are TGTGCCAGCAGCTTTAACGAGGGAACGGCCTACACCTTC.

This rearrangement joins TRBV7-3 to TRBJ2-7, with TRBD2 matching 8 bases. In germline, CDR1 is SGHTA, CDR2 FQGTGA. The J segment lost 2 bases and the V segment lost 0 bases, leaving 3 bases of the junction unmatched. CDR3 length equals 15 residues. CDR3 coding DNA: TGTGCCAGCAGCTTAACTGGCGGGGGGACCTACGAGCAGTACTTC. Its protein is CASSLTGGGTYEQYF.

The table lists this clone with a few counts. This sequence joins TRBV7-3 and TRBJ2-1; 7 bases match TRBD2. J gave up 7 bases and V 5 bases, and 8 bases lay outside the gene matches. The V gene's germline CDR1 is SGHTA and CDR2 FQGTGA. The CDR3 runs 14 residues. In DNA, the CDR3 is TGTGCCAGCAGCCTTAGACTAGCTGGGAATGAGCAGTTCTTC. It translates to CASSLRLAGNEQFF.

The rearrangement joins TRBV18 to TRBJ1-4, with 9 bases that match TRBD1. Germline CDR1 is KGHSH and CDR2 is LQKENI. The V gene end was trimmed by 6 bases and the J gene end by 7 bases; junction bases not matched to a gene: 9. The CDR3 loop spans 15 amino acids. This CDR3 reads CASSRSQGATEKLFF. CDR3 coding DNA: TGTGCCAGCTCCCGCTCACAGGGGGCGACTGAAAAACTGTTTTTT.

The V and J genes are TRBV7-2 and TRBJ1-1; D is possibly TRBD1 (5 bases). The CDR3 is 14 amino acids. Germline V gene data show CDR1 as SGHTA and CDR2 as FQGNSA. V dropped 0 bases and J dropped 14 bases, with 19 bases sitting between them. The CDR3 nucleotides are TGTGCCAGCAGCTTAGCGCTAGGGGCAGGAGTTATCTTCTTT. This translates into CASSLALGAGVIFF.

The chain employs TRBV5-1 and TRBJ2-2; maybe TRBD2 (5 bases). The CDR3 consists of 13 residues. Germline V gives CDR1 SGHRS, CDR2 YFSETQ. The germline V and J ends were trimmed by 4 bases and 4 bases, with 8 bases remaining between them. The CDR3, as DNA: TGCGCCAGCAGCACCACTAGCACCGGGGAGCTGTTTTTT. Translating gives CASSTTSTGELFF. The full variable domain, completed using reference TRBV5-1 and TRBJ2-2, is KAGVTQTPRYLIKTRGQQVTLSCSPISGHRSVSWYQQTPGQGLQFLFEYFSETQRNKGNFPGRFSGRQFSNSRSEMNVSTLELGDSALYLCASSTTSTGELFFGEGSRLTVL.

The CDR3 sequence: CASRTVQGARGGYTF. The CDR3 bases are TGCGCCAGCAGAACCGTACAGGGGGCGCGGGGTGGCTACACCTTC. The chain carries TRBV5-1 and TRBJ1-2; 9 positions agree with TRBD1. The CDR3 spans 15 residues. The trim removed 5 bases at V and 7 bases at J, leaving 12 bases unmatched. Germline CDR1 and CDR2: SGHRS and YFSETQ.

The V gene is TRBV25-1, the J gene TRBJ2-1, with D perhaps TRBD2 (5 bases). The V end lost 1 base, the J end lost 0 bases, and 13 bases lay between the germline ends. Germline CDR1 MGHDK, CDR2 SYGVNS. This CDR3 comprises 17 residues. CDR3 nucleotide sequence: TGTGCCAGCAGTGAATCCGGGCGGAGGAGCTCCTACAATGAGCAGTTCTTC. Translated, it gives CASSESGRRSSYNEQFF.

The chain uses TRBV5-6 and TRBJ1-1; 9 bases map to TRBD1. This CDR3 is built from 15 residues. J gave up 1 base and V 3 bases, and 4 bases lay outside the gene matches. CDR1 and CDR2 from the germline V gene are SGHDT and YYEEEE. CDR3: CASSSTTGGNTEAFF. The CDR3 DNA reads TGTGCCAGCAGCTCCACGACAGGGGGGAACACTGAAGCTTTCTTT.

This chain joins TRBV7-6 and TRBJ2-5; 11 bases fit TRBD1. The germline V gene encodes CDR1 SGHVS and CDR2 FNYEAQ. After removal of 5 bases from V and 9 bases from J, the junction contained 5 bases not matched to a gene. The CDR3 is 13 amino acids. The CDR3 region has the DNA TGTGCCAGCAGCACCGGGACAGGGGGACCCCAGTACTTC. Residues: CASSTGTGGPQYF.